This T cell receptor beta chain was observed in a study of blood T cell repertoires in COVID-19. Germline values: CDR1 SGHNT, CDR2 YENEEA. V was shortened by 4 bases and J by 3 bases, with 2 bases between the two germline ends. The CDR3 consists of 11 residues. This table comes from immunoSEQ multiplex PCR, and its TCRdb copy is limited to in-frame clones, with some not included. The sample has fewer than 200,000 clones, about four fifths seen once. The TCR sequence derives from a woman older than 75 with acute or convalescent COVID-19. The V and J genes are TRBV11-3 and TRBJ2-3; unclear D gene. The specimen was peripheral blood. The DNA for the CDR3 is TGTGCCAGCAGCTCTACAGATACGCAGTATTTT. Amino acid sequence: CASSSTDTQYF.